This is a list of T cell receptor beta chains from one sample in a study of cytomegalovirus exposure and HLA in healthy donors. Repertoires were generated with immunoSEQ multiplex PCR, while TCRdb's copy carries only in-frame clones and drops some. This table has roughly 230,000 clones, around nine tenths appearing once. The sample taken for sequencing was PBMCs. These receptors all stem from a girl aged 2-10 years in good health and CMV-seronegative. Each CDR3 is given with its conserved first and last residue. The order of the fields is D gene, J gene, V gene, clone size, CDR3 DNA, CDR3 protein. A D gene is named only where the DNA matches it firmly. Some rows have no size entry. The others give once, few or many, or a class for an expanded clone.

D gene: TRBD1
J gene: TRBJ2-7
V gene: TRBV7-9
clone size: .
CDR3 DNA: TGTGCCAGCAGCTTAGTGGACAGGGGGCTCTACGAGCAGTACTTC
CDR3 protein: CASSLVDRGLYEQYF

D gene: TRBD1
J gene: TRBJ1-3
V gene: TRBV4-1
clone size: .
CDR3 DNA: TGCGCCAGCAGCCAACCCGACAGGGTTGGAAACACCATATATTTT
CDR3 protein: CASSQPDRVGNTIYF

D gene: TRBD2
J gene: TRBJ2-7
V gene: TRBV7-9
clone size: .
CDR3 DNA: TGTGCCAGCAGCTCGGGACTAGCGGACGAGCAGTACTTC
CDR3 protein: CASSSGLADEQYF

D gene: .
J gene: TRBJ1-2
V gene: TRBV5-8
clone size: .
CDR3 DNA: TGTGCCAGCAGCTCCAGCGGGACCCATGTAGGCGGCTACACCTTC
CDR3 protein: CASSSSGTHVGGYTF

D gene: TRBD2
J gene: TRBJ2-1
V gene: TRBV25-1
clone size: .
CDR3 DNA: TGTGCCAGCAGTGAATATGGGACTAGCGGGAGGAAAAATGAGCAGTTCTTC
CDR3 protein: CASSEYGTSGRKNEQFF

D gene: TRBD1
J gene: TRBJ1-1
V gene: TRBV9
clone size: once
CDR3 DNA: TGTGCCAGCAGCCCCCCAGGACAGGGGCATAGAGGGACTGAAGCTTTCTTT
CDR3 protein: CASSPPGQGHRGTEAFF

D gene: TRBD1
J gene: TRBJ1-3
V gene: TRBV29-1
clone size: .
CDR3 DNA: TGCAGCGTTGCGGGACAGGACTCTGGAAACACCATATATTTT
CDR3 protein: CSVAGQDSGNTIYF

D gene: .
J gene: TRBJ2-1
V gene: TRBV6-1
clone size: once
CDR3 DNA: TGTGCCAGCAGTGAGGTCGCGGAGCAGTTCTTC
CDR3 protein: CASSEVAEQFF

D gene: TRBD1
J gene: TRBJ2-7
V gene: TRBV30
clone size: .
CDR3 DNA: TGTGCCTGGAGTGCCCCGGACAGGCCATGGGAGCAGTACTTC
CDR3 protein: CAWSAPDRPWEQYF

D gene: TRBD1
J gene: TRBJ2-1
V gene: TRBV23-1
clone size: few
CDR3 DNA: TGCGCCACAAAGGGACAGGGGTACAATGAGCAGTTCTTC
CDR3 protein: CATKGQGYNEQFF

D gene: .
J gene: TRBJ2-7
V gene: TRBV9
clone size: .
CDR3 DNA: TGTGCCAGCAGCGGGAGCGCAGCCTCCTACGAGCAGTACTTC
CDR3 protein: CASSGSAASYEQYF

D gene: .
J gene: TRBJ2-7
V gene: TRBV5-6
clone size: once
CDR3 DNA: TGTGCCAGCAGCAGGGGCTACGAGCAGTACTTC
CDR3 protein: CASSRGYEQYF

D gene: .
J gene: TRBJ1-2
V gene: TRBV2
clone size: .
CDR3 DNA: TGTGCCAGCAGGGCGACAGGCCAGAACTATGGCTACACCTTC
CDR3 protein: CASRATGQNYGYTF

D gene: .
J gene: TRBJ2-5
V gene: TRBV29-1
clone size: few
CDR3 DNA: TGCAGCGTTGAAGATCTGGCCTACCAAGAGACCCAGTACTTC
CDR3 protein: CSVEDLAYQETQYF

D gene: TRBD2
J gene: TRBJ2-1
V gene: TRBV4-1
clone size: once
CDR3 DNA: TGCGCCAGCAGCCATGCTCGTTGGCGGGAGGGCGGTGGGGCCTACAATGAGCAGTTCTTC
CDR3 protein: CASSHARWREGGGAYNEQFF

D gene: .
J gene: TRBJ2-7
V gene: TRBV2
clone size: .
CDR3 DNA: TGTGCCAGCAGGGGGGGGCTCGAGCAGTACTTC
CDR3 protein: CASRGGLEQYF

D gene: TRBD2
J gene: TRBJ2-3
V gene: TRBV7-9
clone size: .
CDR3 DNA: TGTGCCAGCAGCTTAGCTCGGACTAGCACCTTAAGCACAGATACGCAGTATTTT
CDR3 protein: CASSLARTSTLSTDTQYF

D gene: TRBD2
J gene: TRBJ2-3
V gene: TRBV7-8
clone size: .
CDR3 DNA: TGTGCCAGCAGCCTAAGCGGGAGGCCGTCAGATACGCAGTATTTT
CDR3 protein: CASSLSGRPSDTQYF

D gene: TRBD2
J gene: TRBJ2-2
V gene: TRBV5-1
clone size: .
CDR3 DNA: TGCGCCAGCAGCCCTACTAGCGGGCCGGCTCCGAACACCGGGGAGCTGTTTTTT
CDR3 protein: CASSPTSGPAPNTGELFF

D gene: TRBD2
J gene: TRBJ2-1
V gene: TRBV29-1
clone size: .
CDR3 DNA: TGCAGCGTCGCTGAGCGGGGGGGGAGCTCCTACAATGAGCAGTTCTTC
CDR3 protein: CSVAERGGSSYNEQFF

D gene: .
J gene: TRBJ1-1
V gene: TRBV10-3
clone size: .
CDR3 DNA: TGTGCCATCAGGAAACAGGAGAACACTGAAGCTTTCTTT
CDR3 protein: CAIRKQENTEAFF

D gene: TRBD1
J gene: TRBJ2-7
V gene: TRBV10-3
clone size: .
CDR3 DNA: TGTGCCATCAGGGAGACAGGGTTGGGACCATACGAGCAGTACTTC
CDR3 protein: CAIRETGLGPYEQYF

D gene: .
J gene: TRBJ1-1
V gene: TRBV6-1
clone size: .
CDR3 DNA: TGTGCCAGCAGCAGAAAACTGAACACTGAAGCTTTCTTT
CDR3 protein: CASSRKLNTEAFF

D gene: .
J gene: TRBJ1-6
V gene: TRBV9
clone size: .
CDR3 DNA: TGTGCCAGCAGCGTAGAAGGTCAGGGTAATTCACCCCTCCACTTT
CDR3 protein: CASSVEGQGNSPLHF

D gene: .
J gene: TRBJ2-7
V gene: TRBV6-6
clone size: .
CDR3 DNA: TGTGCCAGCAGTCCTAGTTTTAGCTCCTACGAGCAGTACTTC
CDR3 protein: CASSPSFSSYEQYF

D gene: TRBD2
J gene: TRBJ2-7
V gene: TRBV19
clone size: .
CDR3 DNA: TGTGCCAGTAGTACCGCGACTAGCGGGGAGGCCTACGAGCAGTACTTC
CDR3 protein: CASSTATSGEAYEQYF

D gene: TRBD2
J gene: TRBJ2-1
V gene: TRBV7-9
clone size: .
CDR3 DNA: TGTGCCAGCAGCTTAGTAGGTAGCGGGATGAACAATGAGCAGTTCTTC
CDR3 protein: CASSLVGSGMNNEQFF

D gene: .
J gene: TRBJ2-5
V gene: TRBV2
clone size: few
CDR3 DNA: TGTGCCAGCAGGTTACAGGTTCGCCAAGAGACCCAGTACTTC
CDR3 protein: CASRLQVRQETQYF

D gene: .
J gene: TRBJ2-7
V gene: TRBV6-4
clone size: .
CDR3 DNA: TGTGCCAGCAGTGAGACTAACTACTTC
CDR3 protein: CASSETNYF

D gene: TRBD1
J gene: TRBJ2-5
V gene: TRBV7-8
clone size: .
CDR3 DNA: TGTGCCAGCAGCTCCCTCCGGACAGGGCTCCAAGAGACCCAGTACTTC
CDR3 protein: CASSSLRTGLQETQYF

D gene: TRBD1
J gene: TRBJ1-2
V gene: TRBV23-1
clone size: .
CDR3 DNA: TGCGCCAGCCCAGGACCAGACGACAGGGGAAACAACTATGGCTACACCTTC
CDR3 protein: CASPGPDDRGNNYGYTF

D gene: .
J gene: TRBJ2-7
V gene: TRBV27
clone size: .
CDR3 DNA: TGTGCCAGCAGTTCTCCGCCCCGGTACGAGCAGTACTTC
CDR3 protein: CASSSPPRYEQYF